This T cell receptor beta chain was profiled in a study of blood T cell repertoires in COVID-19 (dated by TCRdb to about 2020). Broadly, across the study: The collaborator samples originated in the United States, Italy and Spain and spanned the acute and convalescent phases of COVID-19. The prospective study material was composed of cDNA or gDNA derived from T cells, B-cell-depleted T cells, or PBMCs. The dataset comprised deeply sampled blood TCRbeta repertoires from subjects exposed to, actively infected with, or recovered from COVID-19. A freely available public database, intended as a resource for researchers studying the immune response to SARS-CoV-2, is where the repertoires were released. The samples were drawn from two sources: the first 160 participants of the ongoing ImmuneRACE study, and 950 to 1,500 subjects contributed by 6 global collaborators. Nearly every sample came with metadata listing a de-identified subject ID, COVID-19 status, age in years and sex. Where HLA class I and class II types were available, the types were taken from metadata supplied by the sample provider, not from assay-based typing.

CDR1 SGHNT and CDR2 YENEEA are derived from the germline V gene. The germline ends are 9 bases apart after V is trimmed by 1 base and J by 4 bases. Inclusive of the bounding cysteine and phenylalanine, the CDR3 is 14 residues long. The DNA shown is the 42-base CDR3, in frame from base 1. TCRbeta CDR3 regions were amplified from genomic DNA using the immunoSEQ Assay, a bias-controlled multiplex PCR. As for how the authors treated the data: Within the assay, amplification of reference gene primers was used to estimate how many nucleated cells each sample contained. To quantify the absolute abundance of each unique TCRbeta CDR3 rearrangement, sequence reads were collapsed and filtered. Productive Simpson clonality was computed per sample as the square root of Simpson's diversity index over productive rearrangements. TCRdb re-hosts the immuneACCESS table, in-frame sequences only. Its copies lack some clones; in the studies checked, an unresolved V gene accounts for under half of them, and the cause for the rest is not known. For V, J and clone size, that table is used; D and trimming come from the DNA. Within this sample are roughly 70,000 clones, with approximately 90% of them counted one time only. The ten largest make up less than 4% of the sample.

Comments on this clone: The antigen it binds to is not known. No base-level quality is on record; no much larger clone is a single base apart.

The collaborating institutions used their own protocols to collect whole blood in K2EDTA tubes. For TCRbeta analysis, collaborators shipped samples in one of three forms: frozen whole blood, isolated PBMCs, or DNA extracted from either of those sample types. Points the paper makes about the study in general: The quantity of clinical and demographic metadata differed by source and by participant and was supplied without curation.

The clonotype comes from a man between 65 and 85 years old with active COVID-19. This sequence uses TRBV11-3 and TRBJ2-3, and possibly TRBD2, on 6 matching bases. The sample taken for sequencing was peripheral blood. The DNA sequence is as follows: TGTGCCAGCAGCTTAGGGGAGGCCGCAGATACGCAGTATTTT. This translates into CASSLGEAADTQYF.